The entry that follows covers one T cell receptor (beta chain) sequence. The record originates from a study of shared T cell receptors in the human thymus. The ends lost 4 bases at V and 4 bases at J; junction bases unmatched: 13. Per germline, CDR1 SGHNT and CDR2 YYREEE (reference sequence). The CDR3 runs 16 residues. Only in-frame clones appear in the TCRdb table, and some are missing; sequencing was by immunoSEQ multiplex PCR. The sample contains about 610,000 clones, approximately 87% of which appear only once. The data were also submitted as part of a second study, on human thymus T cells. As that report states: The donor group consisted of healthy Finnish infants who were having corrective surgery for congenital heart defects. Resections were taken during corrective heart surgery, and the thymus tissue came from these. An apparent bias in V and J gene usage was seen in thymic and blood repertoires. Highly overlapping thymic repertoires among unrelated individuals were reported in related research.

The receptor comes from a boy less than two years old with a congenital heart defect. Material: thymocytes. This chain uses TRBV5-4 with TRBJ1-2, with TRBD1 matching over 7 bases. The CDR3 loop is CASSRERGRLFYGYTF. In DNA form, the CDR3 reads TGTGCCAGCAGCCGGGAAAGGGGGCGGTTGTTCTATGGCTACACCTTC. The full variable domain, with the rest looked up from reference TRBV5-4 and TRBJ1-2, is ETGVTQSPTHLIKTRGQQVTLRCSSQSGHNTVSWYQQALGQGPQFIFQYYREEENGRGNFPPRFSGLQFPNYSSELNVNALELDDSALYLCASSRERGRLFYGYTFGSGTRLTVV.